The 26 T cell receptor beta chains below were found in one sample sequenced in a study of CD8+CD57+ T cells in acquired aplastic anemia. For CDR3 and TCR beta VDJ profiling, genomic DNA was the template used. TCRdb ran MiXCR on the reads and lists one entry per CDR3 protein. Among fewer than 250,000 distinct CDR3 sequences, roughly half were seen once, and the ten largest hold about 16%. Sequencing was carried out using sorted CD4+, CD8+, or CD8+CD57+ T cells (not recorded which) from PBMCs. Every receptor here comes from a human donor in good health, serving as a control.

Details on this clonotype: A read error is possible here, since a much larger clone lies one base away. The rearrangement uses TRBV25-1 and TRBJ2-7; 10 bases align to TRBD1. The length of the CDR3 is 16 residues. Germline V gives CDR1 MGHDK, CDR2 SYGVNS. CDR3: CASSDSGTGVSYEQCF. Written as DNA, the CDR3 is TGTGCCAGCAGTGATTCCGGGACAGGGGTCTCCTACGAGCAGTGCTTC.

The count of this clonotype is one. The DNA for the CDR3 is TGTGCCAGCAGCCGAGTTGACAGTAACACTGAAGCTTTCTTT. Protein product: CASSRVDSNTEAFF. V usage is TRBV4-2 and J usage is TRBJ1-1; weak D call: TRBD1 (5 bases). The CDR3 totals 14 residues. Trimming removed 4 bases from V and 2 bases from J, with 11 bases in between. Looked up from germline, CDR1 is LGHNA and CDR2 is YNFKEQ.

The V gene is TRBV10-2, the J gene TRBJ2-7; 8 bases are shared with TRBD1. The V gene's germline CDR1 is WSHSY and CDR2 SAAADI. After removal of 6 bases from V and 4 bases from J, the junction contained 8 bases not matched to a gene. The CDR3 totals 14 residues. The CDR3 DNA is TGCGCCAGCAGGAACGGGACAGGACTATACGAGCAGTACTTC. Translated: CASRNGTGLYEQYF.

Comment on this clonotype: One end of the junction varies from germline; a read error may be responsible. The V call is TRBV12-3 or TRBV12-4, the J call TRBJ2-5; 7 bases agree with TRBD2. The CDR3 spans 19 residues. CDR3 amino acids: CAGSLVVSGEREPRGTQYF. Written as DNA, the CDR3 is TGTGCCGGCAGCCTGGTAGTGAGCGGGGAAAGGGAACCACGGGGGACCCAGTACTTC.

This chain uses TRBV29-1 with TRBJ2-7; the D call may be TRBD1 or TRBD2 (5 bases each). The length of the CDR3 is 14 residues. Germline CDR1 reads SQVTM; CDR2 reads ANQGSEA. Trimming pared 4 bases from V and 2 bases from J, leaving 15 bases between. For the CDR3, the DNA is TGCAGCGTTGTGAGGGACCCGAGCCCCTACGAGCAGTACTTC. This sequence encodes CSVVRDPSPYEQYF.

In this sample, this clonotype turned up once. The CDR3 protein is CAWSVRSPLHF. CDR3 in DNA: TGTGCCTGGAGTGTAAGGTCACCCCTCCACTTT. This chain joins TRBV30 and TRBJ1-6; unclear D gene. The germline CDR1 and CDR2 sequences are GTSNPN and SVGIG (reference sequence). Trimming removed 0 bases from V and 10 bases from J, with 4 bases in between. The CDR3 sequence is 11 residues long.

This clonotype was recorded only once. The CDR3 reads CATSDPAGGANEQFF. The DNA of the CDR3 is TGTGCCACCAGTGATCCAGCGGGGGGCGCGAATGAGCAGTTCTTC. The chain joins TRBV24-1 to TRBJ2-1; TRBD2 matches at 9 bases. The CDR3 has 15 amino acids. Looked up from germline, CDR1 is KGHDR and CDR2 is SFDVKD. The ends lost 3 bases at V and 7 bases at J; junction bases unmatched: 6.

This chain's CDR3 is CASSPRTATNEKLFF. CDR3 coding DNA: TGCGCCAGCAGCCCCAGGACAGCAACTAATGAAAAACTGTTTTTT. The rearrangement joins TRBV5-1 to TRBJ1-4, with D tentatively TRBD1 (6 bases). The CDR3 has 15 residues. The germline V and J ends were trimmed by 4 bases and 0 bases, with 10 bases remaining between them. The germline V gene has CDR1 SGHRS and CDR2 YFSETQ.

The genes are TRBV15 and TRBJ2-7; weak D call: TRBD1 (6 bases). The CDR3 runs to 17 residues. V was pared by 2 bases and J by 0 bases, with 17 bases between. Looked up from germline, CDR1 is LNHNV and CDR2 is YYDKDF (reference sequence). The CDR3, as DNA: TGTGCCACCAGCAGACGTACGACAGGCCGAGTCTCCTACGAGCAGTACTTC. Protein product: CATSRRTTGRVSYEQYF. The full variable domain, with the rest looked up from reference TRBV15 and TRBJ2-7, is DAMVIQNPRYQVTQFGKPVTLSCSQTLNHNVMYWYQQKSSQAPKLLFHYYDKDFNNEADTPDNFQSRRPNTSFCFLDIRSPGLGDTAMYLCATSRRTTGRVSYEQYFGPGTRLTVT.

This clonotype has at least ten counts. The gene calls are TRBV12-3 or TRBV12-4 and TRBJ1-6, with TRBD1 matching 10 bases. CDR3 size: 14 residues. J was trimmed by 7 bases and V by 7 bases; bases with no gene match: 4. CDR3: CASTRDRGNSPLHF. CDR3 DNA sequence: TGTGCCAGCACCCGGGACAGGGGAAATTCACCCCTCCACTTT.

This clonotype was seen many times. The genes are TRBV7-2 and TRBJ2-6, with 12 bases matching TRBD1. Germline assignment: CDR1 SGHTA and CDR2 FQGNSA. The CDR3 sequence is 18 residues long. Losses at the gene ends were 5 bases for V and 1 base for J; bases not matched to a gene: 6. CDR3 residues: CASSRGGQGASGANVLTF. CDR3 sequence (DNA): TGTGCCAGCAGCAGGGGGGGACAGGGGGCGTCTGGGGCCAACGTCCTGACTTTC.

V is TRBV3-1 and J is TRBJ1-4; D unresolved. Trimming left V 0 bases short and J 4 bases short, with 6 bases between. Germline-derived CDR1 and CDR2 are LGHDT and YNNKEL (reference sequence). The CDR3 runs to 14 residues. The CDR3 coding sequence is TGTGCCAGCAGCCAAGACAGGCTTAATGAAAAACTGTTTTTT. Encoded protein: CASSQDRLNEKLFF.

The CDR3 loop reads CATSRTGNFYEQYF. The CDR3 DNA sequence: TGTGCCACCAGCAGGACAGGGAATTTCTACGAGCAGTACTTC. V usage is TRBV15 and J usage is TRBJ2-7; 7 nucleotides match TRBD1. Germline values: CDR1 LNHNV, CDR2 YYDKDF (reference sequence). CDR3 size: 14 residues. V gave up 3 bases and J gave up 3 bases; unmatched junction bases: 5.

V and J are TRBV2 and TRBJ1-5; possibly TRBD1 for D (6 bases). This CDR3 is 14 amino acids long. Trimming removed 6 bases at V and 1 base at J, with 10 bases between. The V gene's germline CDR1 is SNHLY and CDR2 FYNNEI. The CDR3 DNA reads TGTGCCAGCAGAGGCGGACAGAGCAATCAGCCCCAGCATTTT. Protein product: CASRGGQSNQPQHF.

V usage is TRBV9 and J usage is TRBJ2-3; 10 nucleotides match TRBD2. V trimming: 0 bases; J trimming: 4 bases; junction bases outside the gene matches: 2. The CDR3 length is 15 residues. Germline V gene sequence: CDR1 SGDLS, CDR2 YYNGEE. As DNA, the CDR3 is TGTGCCAGCAGCGTAGTAAGCGGGGGGGCAGATACGCAGTATTTT. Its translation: CASSVVSGGADTQYF.

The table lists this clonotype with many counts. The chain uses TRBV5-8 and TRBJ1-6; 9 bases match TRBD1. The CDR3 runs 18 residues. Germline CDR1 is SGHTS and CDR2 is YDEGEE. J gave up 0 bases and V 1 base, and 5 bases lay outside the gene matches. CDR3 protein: CASSLMTGGSSYNSPLHF. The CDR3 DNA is TGTGCCAGCAGCTTGATGACAGGGGGAAGCTCCTATAATTCACCCCTCCACTTT.

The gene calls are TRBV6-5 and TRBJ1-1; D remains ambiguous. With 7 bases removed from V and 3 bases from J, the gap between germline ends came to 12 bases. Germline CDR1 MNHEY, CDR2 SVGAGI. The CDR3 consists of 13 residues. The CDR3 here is CASTRTLYTEAFF. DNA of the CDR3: TGTGCCAGCACCAGGACCCTCTACACTGAAGCTTTCTTT.

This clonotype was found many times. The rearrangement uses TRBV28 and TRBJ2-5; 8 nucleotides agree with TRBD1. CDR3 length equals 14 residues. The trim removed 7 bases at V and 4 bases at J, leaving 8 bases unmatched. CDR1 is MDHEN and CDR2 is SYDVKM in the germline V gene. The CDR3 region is CASTRGQGRETQYF. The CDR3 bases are TGTGCCAGCACCCGCGGACAGGGAAGAGAGACCCAGTACTTC.

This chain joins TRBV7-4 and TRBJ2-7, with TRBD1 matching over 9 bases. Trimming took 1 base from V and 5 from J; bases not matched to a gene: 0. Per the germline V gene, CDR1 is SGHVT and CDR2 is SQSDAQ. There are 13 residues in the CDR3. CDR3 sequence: CASSLGQGDEQYF. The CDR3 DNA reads TGTGCCAGCAGCTTAGGACAGGGGGACGAGCAGTACTTC.

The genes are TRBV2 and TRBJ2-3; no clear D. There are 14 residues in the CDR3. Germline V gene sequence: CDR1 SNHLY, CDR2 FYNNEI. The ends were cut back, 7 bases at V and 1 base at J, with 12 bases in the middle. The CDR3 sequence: CASTVTWGTDTQYF. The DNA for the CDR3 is TGTGCCAGCACGGTAACTTGGGGCACAGATACGCAGTATTTT.

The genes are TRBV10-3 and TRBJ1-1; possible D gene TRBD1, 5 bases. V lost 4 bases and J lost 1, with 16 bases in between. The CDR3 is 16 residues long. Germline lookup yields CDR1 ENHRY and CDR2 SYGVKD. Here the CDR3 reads CAISGEGGTRNTEAFF. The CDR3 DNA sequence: TGTGCCATCAGTGGGGAGGGAGGGACCAGGAACACTGAAGCTTTCTTT.

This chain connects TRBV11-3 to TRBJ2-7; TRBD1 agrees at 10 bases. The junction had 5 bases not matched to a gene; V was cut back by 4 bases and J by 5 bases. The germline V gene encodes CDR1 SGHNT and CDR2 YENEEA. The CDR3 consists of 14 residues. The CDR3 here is CASSWDRGYDEQYF. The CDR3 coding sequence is TGTGCCAGCAGCTGGGACAGGGGATACGACGAGCAGTACTTC.

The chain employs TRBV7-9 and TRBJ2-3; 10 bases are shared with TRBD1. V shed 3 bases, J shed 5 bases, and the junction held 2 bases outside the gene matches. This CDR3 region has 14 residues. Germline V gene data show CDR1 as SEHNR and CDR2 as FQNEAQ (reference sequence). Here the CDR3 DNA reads TGTGCCAGCAGCTTGGGACAGGGGTTAGATACGCAGTATTTT. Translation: CASSLGQGLDTQYF.

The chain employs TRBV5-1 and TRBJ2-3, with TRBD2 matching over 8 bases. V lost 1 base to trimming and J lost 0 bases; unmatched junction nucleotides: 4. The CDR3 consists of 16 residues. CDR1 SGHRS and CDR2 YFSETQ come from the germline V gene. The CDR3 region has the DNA TGCGCCAGCAGCTTGACTACTAGCGGTAGCACAGATACGCAGTATTTT. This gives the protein CASSLTTSGSTDTQYF.

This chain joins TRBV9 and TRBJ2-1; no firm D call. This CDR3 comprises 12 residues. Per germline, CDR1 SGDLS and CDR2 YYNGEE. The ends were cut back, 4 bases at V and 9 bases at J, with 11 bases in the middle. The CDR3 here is CASSRDHREQFF. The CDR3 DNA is TGTGCCAGCAGCAGAGACCACCGTGAGCAGTTCTTC.

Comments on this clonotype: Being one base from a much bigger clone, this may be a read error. The CDR3 nucleotides read TGTGCCAGCAGTGGAGAGGCAGGCTCTAGGGGCTACACCTTC. Its protein is CASSGEAGSRGYTF. The chain employs TRBV6-1 and TRBJ1-2; the D is unclear. The ends were cut back, 4 bases at V and 8 bases at J, with 17 bases in the middle. Germline loops: CDR1 MNHNS, CDR2 SASEGT. The CDR3 is 14 residues long.